What follows are 6 T cell receptor beta chains derived from one specimen sequenced in a study of cytomegalovirus exposure and HLA in healthy donors. Vbeta (60) and Jbeta (13) primers were used in the PCR. Measured with immunoSEQ multiplex PCR; TCRdb has only the in-frame clones, and not every one. Its table lists under 200,000 clones. The source material was PBMCs. The receptors derive from a woman under 30 in good health and CMV-seropositive.

This rearrangement joins TRBV5-4 to TRBJ1-2; no firm D call. Germline-derived CDR1 and CDR2 are SGHNT and YYREEE (reference sequence). The ends were cut back, 0 bases at V and 9 bases at J, with 12 bases in the middle. This CDR3 contains 13 residues. The CDR3 sequence: CASSLAGELSYTF. CDR3 nucleotides: TGTGCCAGCAGCTTGGCCGGGGAATTGAGCTACACCTTC.

The genes are TRBV14 and TRBJ2-7, with 8 bases that match TRBD1. The trim removed 8 bases at V and 1 base at J, leaving 4 bases unmatched. CDR1 is SGHDN and CDR2 is FVKESK in the germline V gene. The CDR3 spans 13 residues. CDR3 sequence: CASPDRESYEQYF. Here the CDR3 DNA reads TGTGCCAGCCCGGACAGGGAGTCCTACGAGCAGTACTTC.

V gene TRBV7-9 combines with J gene TRBJ1-1, with 7 bases fitting TRBD1. CDR3 size: 12 residues. V was pared by 4 bases and J by 8 bases, with 4 bases of the junction left unmatched. Germline V gene lookup returns CDR1 SEHNR and CDR2 FQNEAQ (reference sequence). The CDR3 sequence is CASSSQTGEAFF. The DNA of the CDR3 is TGTGCCAGCAGCTCTCAGACAGGGGAAGCTTTCTTT.

The chain joins TRBV7-6 to TRBJ2-2; TRBD2 agrees at 12 bases. CDR1 and CDR2 (germline): SGHVS, FNYEAQ. The CDR3 is made up of 16 amino acids. Trimming at V came to 5 bases and at J to 5 bases, leaving 6 bases not matched to a gene. CDR3 sequence (DNA): TGTGCCAGCAGCATGACTAGCGGGAGTCGAACCGGGGAGCTGTTTTTT. It specifies CASSMTSGSRTGELFF.

The chain is built from TRBV19 and TRBJ2-2; 10 bases align to TRBD2. Losses at the gene ends were 4 bases for V and 0 bases for J; bases not matched to a gene: 5. This CDR3 has 17 residues. Germline CDR1 reads LNHDA; CDR2 reads SQIVND (reference sequence). The CDR3 protein is CASSTLAGVTNTGELFF. CDR3 sequence (DNA): TGTGCCAGTAGTACCCTAGCGGGGGTTACGAACACCGGGGAGCTGTTTTTT.

The chain joins TRBV29-1 to TRBJ2-3; 8 positions match TRBD2. CDR1 SQVTM and CDR2 ANQGSEA come from the germline V gene. V lost 4 bases, J lost 4 bases, and 7 bases stayed unmatched. The CDR3 is 14 amino acids. CDR3 sequence (DNA): TGCAGCGTTGGCGCGGGAGGTTTGCCAGATACGCAGTATTTT. This encodes CSVGAGGLPDTQYF.